This TCR beta chain is from a study of T-cell reconstitution after alpha-beta-depleted transplantation in children. Study outcomes and limitations: Certain patients had high TCRbeta diversity at day 60, and it came from recipient T cells and thymic progenitors that survived. After transplant, at about two months, alpha-beta T cells were reportedly derived from several hundred expanded graft clones. Most T-cell counts and diversity one year after the transplant came from T cells that were newly produced.

V was trimmed by 3 bases and J by 7 bases, leaving 12 bases between them. This CDR3 comprises 14 residues. With respect to this clonotype: Its antigen is as yet unknown.

Unique molecular identifiers were used in preparing the TCRbeta library. TCRdb reanalysed the PCR reads using MiXCR and keeps one entry per CDR3 protein. In the table there are hundreds of thousands of distinct CDR3 sequences, 10% to 15% of which are singletons. The rearrangement joins TRBV12-3 or TRBV12-4 to TRBJ2-2; D assignment may be TRBD1 or TRBD2 (5 bases each). The sequences come from PBMCs, mostly from graft donor cells, collected 360 days after TCRalphabeta/CD19-depleted stem cell transplant. This receptor was obtained from a male patient younger than 18 who had a stem cell transplant for acute myeloid leukemia, so the T cells may come from the graft donor. The CDR3 DNA is TGTGCCAGCAGTTTGGGGACCCAGGACGGGGAGCTGTTTTTT. Its protein is CASSLGTQDGELFF.